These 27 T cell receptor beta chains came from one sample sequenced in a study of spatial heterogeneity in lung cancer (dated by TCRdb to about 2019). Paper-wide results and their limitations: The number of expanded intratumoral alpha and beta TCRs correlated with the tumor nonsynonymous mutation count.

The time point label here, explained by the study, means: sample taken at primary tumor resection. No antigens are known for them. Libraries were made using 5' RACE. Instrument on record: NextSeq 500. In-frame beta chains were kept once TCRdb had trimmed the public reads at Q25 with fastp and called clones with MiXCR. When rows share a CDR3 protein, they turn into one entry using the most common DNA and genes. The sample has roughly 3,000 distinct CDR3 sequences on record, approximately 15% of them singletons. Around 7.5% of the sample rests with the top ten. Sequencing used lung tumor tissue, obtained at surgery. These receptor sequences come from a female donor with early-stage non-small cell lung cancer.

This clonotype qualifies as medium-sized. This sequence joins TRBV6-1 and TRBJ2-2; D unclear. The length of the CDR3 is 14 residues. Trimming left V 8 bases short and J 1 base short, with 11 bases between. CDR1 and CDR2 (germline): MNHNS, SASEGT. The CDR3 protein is CASLKLRNTGELFF. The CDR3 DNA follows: TGTGCCAGCCTTAAGTTGAGGAACACCGGGGAGCTGTTTTTT.

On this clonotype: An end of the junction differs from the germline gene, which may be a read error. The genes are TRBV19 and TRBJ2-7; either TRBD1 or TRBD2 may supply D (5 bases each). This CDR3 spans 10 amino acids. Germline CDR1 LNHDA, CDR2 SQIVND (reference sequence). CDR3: CASSPRRGDF. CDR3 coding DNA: TGTGCCAGTAGTCCCCGGAGAGGGGACTTC.

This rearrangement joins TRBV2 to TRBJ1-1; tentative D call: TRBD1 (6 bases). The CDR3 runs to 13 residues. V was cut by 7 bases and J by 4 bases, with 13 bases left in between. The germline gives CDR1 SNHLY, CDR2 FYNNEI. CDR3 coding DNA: TGTGCCAGCACGGGGGGCGCGGGCACTGAAGCTTTCTTT. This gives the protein CASTGGAGTEAFF.

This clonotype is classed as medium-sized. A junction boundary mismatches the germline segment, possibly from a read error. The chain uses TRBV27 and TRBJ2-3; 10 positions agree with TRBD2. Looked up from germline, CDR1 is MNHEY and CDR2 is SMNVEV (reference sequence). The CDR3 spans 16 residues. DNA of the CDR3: TGTGCCAGCAGCTTATGGGGCAGCGGGGGGGTAGATACGCAGTATTTT. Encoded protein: CASSLWGSGGVDTQYF.

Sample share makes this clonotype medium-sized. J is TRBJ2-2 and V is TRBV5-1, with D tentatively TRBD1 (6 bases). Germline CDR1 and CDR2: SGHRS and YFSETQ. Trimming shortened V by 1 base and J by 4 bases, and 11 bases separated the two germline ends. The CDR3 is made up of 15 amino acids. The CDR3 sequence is CASSLFAGVTGELFF. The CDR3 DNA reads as TGCGCCAGCAGCTTGTTCGCAGGGGTCACCGGGGAGCTGTTTTTT.

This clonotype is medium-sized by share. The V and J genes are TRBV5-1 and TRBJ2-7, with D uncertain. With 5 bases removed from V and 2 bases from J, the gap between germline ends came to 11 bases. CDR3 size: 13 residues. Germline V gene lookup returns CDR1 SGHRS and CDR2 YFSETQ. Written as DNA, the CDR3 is TGCGCCAGCAGACAGATTACCACCTACGAGCAGTACTTC. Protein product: CASRQITTYEQYF.

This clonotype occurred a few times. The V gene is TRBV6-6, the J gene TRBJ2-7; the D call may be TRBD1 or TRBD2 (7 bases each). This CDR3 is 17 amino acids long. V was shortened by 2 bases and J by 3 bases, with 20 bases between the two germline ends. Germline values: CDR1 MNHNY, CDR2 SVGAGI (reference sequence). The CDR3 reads CASSYLRQGLSIYEQYF. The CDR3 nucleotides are TGTGCCAGCAGTTACCTACGACAGGGACTATCTATCTACGAGCAGTACTTC.

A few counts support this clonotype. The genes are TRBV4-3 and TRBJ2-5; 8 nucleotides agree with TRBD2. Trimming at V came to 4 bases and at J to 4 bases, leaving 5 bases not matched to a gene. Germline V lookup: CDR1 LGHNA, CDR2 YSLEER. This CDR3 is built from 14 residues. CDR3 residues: CASSLWTSSETQYF. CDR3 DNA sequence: TGCGCCAGCAGCCTTTGGACTAGCTCAGAGACCCAGTACTTC.

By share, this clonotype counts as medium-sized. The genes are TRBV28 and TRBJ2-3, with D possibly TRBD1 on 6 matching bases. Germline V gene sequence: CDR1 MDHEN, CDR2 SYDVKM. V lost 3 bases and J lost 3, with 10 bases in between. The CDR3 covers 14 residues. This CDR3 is CASSFLQGTDTQYF. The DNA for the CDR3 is TGTGCCAGCAGTTTTCTCCAGGGGACAGATACGCAGTATTTT.

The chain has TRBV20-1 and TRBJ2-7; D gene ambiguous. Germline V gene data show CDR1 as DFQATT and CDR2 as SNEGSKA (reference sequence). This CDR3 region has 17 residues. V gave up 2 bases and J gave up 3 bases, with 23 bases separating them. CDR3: CSARLIVRGGILYEQYF. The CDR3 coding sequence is TGCAGTGCTAGATTAATTGTTCGTGGCGGTATTCTCTACGAGCAGTACTTC.

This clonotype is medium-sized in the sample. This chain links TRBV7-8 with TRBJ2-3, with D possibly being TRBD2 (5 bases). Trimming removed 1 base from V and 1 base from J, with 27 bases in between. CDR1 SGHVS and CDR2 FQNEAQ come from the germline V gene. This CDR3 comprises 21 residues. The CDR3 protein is CASSLDVAGGLAFPGTDTQYF. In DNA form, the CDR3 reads TGTGCCAGCAGCTTAGACGTTGCGGGCGGGCTAGCTTTTCCGGGCACAGATACGCAGTATTTT.

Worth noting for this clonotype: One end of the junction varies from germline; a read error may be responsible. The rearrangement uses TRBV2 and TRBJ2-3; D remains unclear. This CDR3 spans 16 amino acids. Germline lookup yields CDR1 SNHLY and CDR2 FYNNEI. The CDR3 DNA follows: TGTGCCGGCAGGCCACAAAGCGCTCCGGGCACAGATACGCAGTATTTT. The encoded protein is CAGRPQSAPGTDTQYF.

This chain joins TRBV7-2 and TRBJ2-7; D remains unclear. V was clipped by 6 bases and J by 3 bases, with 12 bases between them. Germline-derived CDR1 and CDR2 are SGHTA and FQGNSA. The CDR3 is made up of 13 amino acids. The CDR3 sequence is CASRPTTNYEQYF. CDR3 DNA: TGTGCCAGCAGACCAACGACCAACTACGAGCAGTACTTC.

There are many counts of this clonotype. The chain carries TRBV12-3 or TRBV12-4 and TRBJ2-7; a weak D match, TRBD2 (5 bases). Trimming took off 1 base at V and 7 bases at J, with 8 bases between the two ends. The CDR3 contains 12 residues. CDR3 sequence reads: CASSLGPGEQYF. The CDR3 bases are TGTGCCAGCAGTTTAGGCCCGGGAGAGCAGTACTTC.

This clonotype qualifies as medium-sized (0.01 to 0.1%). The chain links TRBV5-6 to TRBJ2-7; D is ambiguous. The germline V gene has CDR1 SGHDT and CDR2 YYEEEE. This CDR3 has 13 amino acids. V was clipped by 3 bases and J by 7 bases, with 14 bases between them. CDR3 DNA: TGTGCCAGCAGCTCGCAATGGGTGAGAGAGCAGTACTTC. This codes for CASSSQWVREQYF.

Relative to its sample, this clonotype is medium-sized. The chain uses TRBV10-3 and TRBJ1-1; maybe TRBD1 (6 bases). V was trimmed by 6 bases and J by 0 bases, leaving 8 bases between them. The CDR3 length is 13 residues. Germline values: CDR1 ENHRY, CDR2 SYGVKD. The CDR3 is CAIRDSLNTEAFF. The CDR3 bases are TGTGCCATCAGGGACAGCTTGAACACTGAAGCTTTCTTT.

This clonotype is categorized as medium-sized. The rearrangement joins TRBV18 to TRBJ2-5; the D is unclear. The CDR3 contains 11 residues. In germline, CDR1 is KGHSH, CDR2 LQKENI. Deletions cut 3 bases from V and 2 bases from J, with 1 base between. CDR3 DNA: TGTGCCAGCTCACCTCAAGAGACCCAGTACTTC. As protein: CASSPQETQYF.

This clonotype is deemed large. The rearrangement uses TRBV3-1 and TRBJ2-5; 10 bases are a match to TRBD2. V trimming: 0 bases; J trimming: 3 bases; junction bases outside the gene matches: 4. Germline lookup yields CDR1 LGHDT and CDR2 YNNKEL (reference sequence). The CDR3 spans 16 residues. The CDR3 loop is CASSQERSGGEETQYF. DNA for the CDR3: TGTGCCAGCAGCCAAGAAAGAAGCGGGGGGGAAGAGACCCAGTACTTC.

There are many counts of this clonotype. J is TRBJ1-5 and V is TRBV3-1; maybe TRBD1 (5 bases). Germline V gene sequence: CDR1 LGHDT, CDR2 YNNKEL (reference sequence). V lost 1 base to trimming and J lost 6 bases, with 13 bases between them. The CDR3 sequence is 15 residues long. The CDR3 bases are TGTGCCAGCAGCCAAGCTATACAGGAATCTCAGCCCCAGCATTTT. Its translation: CASSQAIQESQPQHF. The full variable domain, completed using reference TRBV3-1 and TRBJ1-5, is DTAVSQTPKYLVTQMGNDKSIKCEQNLGHDTMYWYKQDSKKFLKIMFSYNNKELIINETVPNRFSPKSPDKAHLNLHINSLELGDSAVYFCASSQAIQESQPQHFGDGTRLSIL.

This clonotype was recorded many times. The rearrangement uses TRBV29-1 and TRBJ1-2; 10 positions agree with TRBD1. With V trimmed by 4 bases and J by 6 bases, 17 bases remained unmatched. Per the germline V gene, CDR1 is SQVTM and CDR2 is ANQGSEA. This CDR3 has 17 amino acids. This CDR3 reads CSVAINSSPGTGDGYTF. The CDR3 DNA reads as TGCAGCGTTGCAATCAATTCTTCCCCCGGGACAGGGGATGGCTACACCTTC.

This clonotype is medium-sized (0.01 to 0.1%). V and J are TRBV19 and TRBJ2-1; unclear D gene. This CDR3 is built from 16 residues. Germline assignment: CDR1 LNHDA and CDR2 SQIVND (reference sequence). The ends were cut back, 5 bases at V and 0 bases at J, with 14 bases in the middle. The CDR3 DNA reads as TGTGCCAGTAGTCCGACTCCTTCCCCCTCCTACAATGAGCAGTTCTTC. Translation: CASSPTPSPSYNEQFF.

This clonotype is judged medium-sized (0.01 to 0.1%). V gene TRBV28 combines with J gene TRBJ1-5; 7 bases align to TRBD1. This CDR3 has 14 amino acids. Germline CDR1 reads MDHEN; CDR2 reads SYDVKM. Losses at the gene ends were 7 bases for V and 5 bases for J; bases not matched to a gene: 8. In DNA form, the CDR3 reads TGTGCCAGCATCCTACAGGGGATTGATCAGCCCCAGCATTTT. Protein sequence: CASILQGIDQPQHF.

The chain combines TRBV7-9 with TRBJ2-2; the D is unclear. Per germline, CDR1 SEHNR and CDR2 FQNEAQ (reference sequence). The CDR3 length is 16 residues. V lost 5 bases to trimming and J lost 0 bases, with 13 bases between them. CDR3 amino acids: CASSLVSGANTGELFF. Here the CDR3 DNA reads TGTGCCAGCAGCCTAGTTTCCGGCGCGAACACCGGGGAGCTGTTTTTT.

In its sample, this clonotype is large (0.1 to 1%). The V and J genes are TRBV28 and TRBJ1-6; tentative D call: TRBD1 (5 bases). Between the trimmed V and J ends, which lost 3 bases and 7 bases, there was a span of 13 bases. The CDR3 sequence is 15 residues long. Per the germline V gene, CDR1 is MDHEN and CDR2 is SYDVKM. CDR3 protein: CASSFNDRQNSPLHF. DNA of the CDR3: TGTGCCAGCAGTTTTAATGACAGACAAAATTCACCCCTCCACTTT.

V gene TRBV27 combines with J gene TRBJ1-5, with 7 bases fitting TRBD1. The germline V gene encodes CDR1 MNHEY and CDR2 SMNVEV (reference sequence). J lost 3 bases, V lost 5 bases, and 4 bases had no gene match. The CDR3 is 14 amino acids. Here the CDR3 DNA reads TGTGCCAGCAGTAGACAGGGAACCAATCAGCCCCAGCATTTT. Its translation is CASSRQGTNQPQHF.

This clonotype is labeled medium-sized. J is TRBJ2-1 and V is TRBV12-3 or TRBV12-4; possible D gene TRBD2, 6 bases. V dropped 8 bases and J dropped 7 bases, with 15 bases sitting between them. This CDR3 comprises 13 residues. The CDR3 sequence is CASVEGRRNEQFF. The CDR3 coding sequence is TGTGCCAGCGTGGAGGGGAGGAGGAATGAGCAGTTCTTC.

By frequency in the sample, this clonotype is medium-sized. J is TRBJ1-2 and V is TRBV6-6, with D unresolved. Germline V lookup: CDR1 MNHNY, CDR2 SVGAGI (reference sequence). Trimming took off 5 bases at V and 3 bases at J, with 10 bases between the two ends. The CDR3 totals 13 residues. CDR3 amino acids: CASSEDGYYGYTF. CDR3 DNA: TGTGCCAGCAGTGAGGACGGCTACTATGGCTACACCTTC.